A single sample is the source of the 30 T cell receptor beta chains below, sequenced in a study of T cell repertoires in cytomegalovirus infection. TCRdb processed the reads anew with MiXCR; each CDR3 protein has one entry. The data show some 920,000 distinct CDR3 sequences, with roughly 30% seen just once and roughly 13% held by the top ten. These receptors' targets are unknown. The sample consisted of cultured CD8+ T cells from PBMCs, taken from culture after CMV antigen stimulation. All receptors derive from a human donor in good health (CMV status not recorded). Some clones in this sample may be carry-over from other donors' samples.

The CDR3: CASTLTGVVTGELFF. The CDR3, as DNA: TGTGCCAGCACCCTGACAGGGGTGGTCACCGGGGAGCTGTTTTTT. The genes are TRBV12-3 or TRBV12-4 and TRBJ2-2; 8 nucleotides align to TRBD1. This CDR3 is 15 amino acids long. The ends lost 7 bases at V and 4 bases at J; junction bases unmatched: 8.

There are a few counts of this clonotype. The chain carries TRBV13 and TRBJ2-3; unclear D gene. CDR1 is PRHDT and CDR2 is FYEKMQ in the germline V gene (reference sequence). CDR3 length: 19 amino acids. Deletions cut 6 bases from V and 2 bases from J, with 27 bases between. The CDR3 region is CASSPPPQSVRTLTDTQYF. The CDR3 nucleotides read TGTGCCAGCAGTCCCCCCCCCCAGTCGGTACGAACGCTCACAGATACGCAGTATTTT.

Only a few counts were recorded for this clonotype. The chain uses TRBV4-2 and TRBJ2-7, with 8 bases aligning to TRBD2. The V segment lost 0 bases and the J segment 2 bases; nucleotides outside the gene matches: 9. Germline CDR1 is LGHNA and CDR2 is YNFKEQ. CDR3 size: 17 residues. CDR3 amino acids: CASSQDVPAGAAYEQYV. The CDR3 DNA reads TGTGCCAGCAGCCAAGATGTACCAGCGGGGGCCGCCTACGAGCAGTACGTC.

In the case of this clonotype: This could be a read error, since a much larger clone is one nucleotide away. The chain couples TRBV7-6 to TRBJ2-1; 9 nucleotides line up with TRBD1. Germline-derived CDR1 and CDR2 are SGHVS and FNYEAQ. The CDR3 runs 11 residues. The CDR3 here is CVSSTGTGNFF. The CDR3 nucleotides are TGTGTCAGCAGCACCGGGACAGGGAATTTCTTC.

This chain joins TRBV25-1 and TRBJ2-4, with D possibly matching TRBD2 (6 bases). V was clipped by 1 base and J by 8 bases, with 15 bases between them. CDR3 length equals 15 residues. From germline, CDR1 is MGHDK and CDR2 SYGVNS. CDR3 in amino acids: CASSEWAGQSYIQYF. The CDR3 nucleotides are TGTGCCAGCAGTGAATGGGCGGGGCAGTCATACATTCAGTACTTC.

This clonotype was observed a handful of times. V is TRBV6-5 and J is TRBJ2-6, with 8 bases aligning to TRBD1. J gave up 4 bases and V 5 bases, and 7 bases lay outside the gene matches. The CDR3 sequence is 16 residues long. CDR1 is MNHEY and CDR2 is SVGAGI in the germline V gene. The CDR3: CASSAPRGLGANVLTF. In DNA form, the CDR3 reads TGTGCCAGCAGTGCCCCCAGGGGGCTCGGGGCCAACGTCCTGACTTTC.

In this sample, this clonotype turned up a few times. The chain uses TRBV19 and TRBJ1-5; the D gene is possibly TRBD1 (5 bases). The CDR3 sequence is 13 residues long. Germline V gene data show CDR1 as LNHDA and CDR2 as SQIVND (reference sequence). Trimming left V 4 bases short and J 5 bases short, with 9 bases between. CDR3 coding DNA: TGTGCCAGTAGTAACGGGGGGGATCAGCCCCAGCATTTT. It specifies CASSNGGDQPQHF.

This clonotype was observed a few times. The chain recombines TRBV5-6 with TRBJ1-2; no clear D gene. V lost 2 bases to trimming and J lost 6 bases, with 17 bases between them. The CDR3 spans 15 residues. The germline V gene has CDR1 SGHDT and CDR2 YYEEEE. CDR3 loop: CASSLDGWVYDGYTF. As DNA, the CDR3 is TGTGCCAGCAGCTTAGACGGTTGGGTCTACGATGGCTACACCTTC. Full variable domain (remainder filled in from reference TRBV5-6 and TRBJ1-2): DAGVTQSPTHLIKTRGQQVTLRCSPKSGHDTVSWYQQALGQGPQFIFQYYEEEERQRGNFPDRFSGHQFPNYSSELNVNALLLGDSALYLCASSLDGWVYDGYTFGSGTRLTVV.

The sample holds a few counts of this clonotype. The V and J genes are TRBV7-9 and TRBJ2-3; D uncertain. Germline V gene lookup returns CDR1 SEHNR and CDR2 FQNEAQ (reference sequence). Trimming took off 6 bases at V and 2 bases at J, with 15 bases between the two ends. CDR3 length: 15 residues. CDR3 nucleotide sequence: TGTGCCAGCAGTACCTTCGACCCGAACACAGATACGCAGTATTTT. Protein product: CASSTFDPNTDTQYF.

The CDR3 protein is CASSERTRGDTIYF. The CDR3 DNA reads TGTGCCAGCAGTGAGAGGACACGGGGCGACACCATATATTTT. The chain links TRBV2 to TRBJ1-3; D may be TRBD1 (5 bases). V gave up 3 bases and J gave up 8 bases, with 14 bases separating them. Looked up from germline, CDR1 is SNHLY and CDR2 is FYNNEI. CDR3 size: 14 residues. The variable domain in full, completed from reference TRBV2 and TRBJ1-3, reads EPEVTQTPSHQVTQMGQEVILRCVPISNHLYFYWYRQILGQKVEFLVSFYNNEISEKSEIFDDQFSVERPDGSNFTLKIRSTKLEDSAMYFCASSERTRGDTIYFGEGSWLTVV.

This clonotype has a handful of counts. The chain recombines TRBV9 with TRBJ2-2; D perhaps matches TRBD2 (6 bases). The germline V and J ends were trimmed by 3 bases and 0 bases, with 9 bases remaining between them. The germline V gene encodes CDR1 SGDLS and CDR2 YYNGEE. There are 15 residues in the CDR3. The CDR3 region is CASSGGTPNTGELFF. The CDR3 DNA reads as TGTGCCAGCAGCGGCGGGACCCCGAACACCGGGGAGCTGTTTTTT.

The genes are TRBV24-1 and TRBJ2-2; 9 bases are shared with TRBD1. This CDR3 contains 20 residues. CDR1 is KGHDR and CDR2 is SFDVKD in the germline V gene. Trimming removed 5 bases from V and 2 bases from J; junction bases left unmatched: 17. This chain's CDR3 is CATSGGTGTLRIFNTGELFF. DNA for the CDR3: TGTGCCACCAGTGGCGGGACAGGGACGTTACGAATATTTAACACCGGGGAGCTGTTTTTT.

The chain employs TRBV7-6 and TRBJ1-2; TRBD1 might be the D (5 bases). The CDR3 extends over 12 amino acids. Germline V gives CDR1 SGHVS, CDR2 FNYEAQ. The V end lost 2 bases, the J end lost 8 bases, and 9 bases lay between the germline ends. CDR3 loop: CASSLIGGGYTF. The CDR3 DNA reads TGTGCCAGCAGCTTAATCGGGGGAGGCTACACCTTC.

This clonotype showed up just a few times. This rearrangement joins TRBV13 to TRBJ2-3; TRBD2 matches at 9 bases. This CDR3 is 16 amino acids long. The germline V gene has CDR1 PRHDT and CDR2 FYEKMQ (reference sequence). The junction had 11 bases not matched to a gene; V was cut back by 5 bases and J by 5 bases. As DNA, the CDR3 is TGTGCCAGCAGCCCTCGGGGCGGGGGGGCCGAAGATACGCAGTATTTT. Translating gives CASSPRGGGAEDTQYF.

In this sample, this clonotype turned up a few times. The J gene is TRBJ1-2, the V gene TRBV7-9; D possibly corresponds to TRBD1 (5 bases). Germline V gene sequence: CDR1 SEHNR, CDR2 FQNEAQ (reference sequence). Trimming left V 5 bases short and J 8 bases short, with 18 bases between. The CDR3 sequence is 14 residues long. The CDR3 region is CASSPPGGKNGYTF. The CDR3 bases are TGTGCCAGCAGCCCACCCGGGGGGAAGAACGGCTACACCTTC.

This clonotype was detected only a few times. The rearrangement uses TRBV29-1 and TRBJ1-2; 7 bases map to TRBD1. There are 12 residues in the CDR3. Looked up from germline, CDR1 is SQVTM and CDR2 is ANQGSEA. V trimming: 7 bases; J trimming: 4 bases; junction bases outside the gene matches: 6. The chain's CDR3 is CSAGTDIYGYTF. CDR3 DNA: TGCAGCGCTGGGACAGACATCTATGGCTACACCTTC.

Ten or more counts support this clonotype. The chain combines TRBV7-2 with TRBJ2-1, with TRBD2 matching over 9 bases. This CDR3 has 15 residues. V gave up 11 bases and J gave up 4 bases; unmatched junction bases: 12. Germline CDR1 reads SGHTA; CDR2 reads FQGNSA. The CDR3: CAAGLAGTVYNEQFF. The CDR3 DNA reads as TGTGCCGCGGGGCTAGCGGGGACGGTATACAATGAGCAGTTCTTC.

The CDR3 coding sequence is TGTGCCAGCGGTTGGAAGGGGACGAGCAATCAGCCCCAGCATTTT. It is translated as CASGWKGTSNQPQHF. J is TRBJ1-5 and V is TRBV27; possible D gene TRBD1, 5 bases. The CDR3 contains 15 residues. Trimming pared 8 bases from V and 1 base from J, leaving 15 bases between. CDR1 and CDR2 (germline): MNHEY, SMNVEV (reference sequence).

This clonotype came up many times. The chain employs TRBV7-8 and TRBJ2-6; D remains ambiguous. This CDR3 has 14 residues. Trimming stripped 4 bases from V and 0 bases from J, with 4 bases between. In germline, CDR1 is SGHVS, CDR2 FQNEAQ. The CDR3 region has the DNA TGTGCCAGCAGCTATAGCTCTGGGGCCAACGTCCTGACTTTC. Translating it yields CASSYSSGANVLTF.

This clonotype was observed a few times. The chain carries TRBV7-6 and TRBJ1-1; TRBD1 matches at 9 bases. The CDR3 is 16 amino acids. The V and J ends lost 1 base and 5 bases, in that order; junction bases with no gene match: 8. The germline V gene encodes CDR1 SGHVS and CDR2 FNYEAQ. CDR3 nucleotide sequence: TGTGCCAGCAGCTTAGAGATGGGGACAGGGATGACTGAAGCTTTCTTT. This gives the protein CASSLEMGTGMTEAFF.

This clonotype has more than one count but fewer than ten. The rearrangement uses TRBV15 and TRBJ2-4; D is tentatively TRBD1 or TRBD2 (5 bases each). The CDR3 contains 15 residues. The germline V gene has CDR1 LNHNV and CDR2 YYDKDF (reference sequence). Trimming left V 3 bases short and J 6 bases short, with 15 bases between. CDR3 amino acids: CATSSGGWFGNIQYF. The CDR3 DNA reads as TGTGCCACCAGCAGTGGGGGTTGGTTCGGAAACATTCAGTACTTC.

The table lists this clonotype with a few counts. This chain joins TRBV28 and TRBJ1-1; D remains ambiguous. Per germline, CDR1 MDHEN and CDR2 SYDVKM. V was trimmed by 4 bases and J by 7 bases, leaving 4 bases between them. This CDR3 spans 10 amino acids. For the CDR3, the DNA is TGTGCCAGCAGTTCGCATGAAGCTTTCTTT. This sequence encodes CASSSHEAFF.

The chain has TRBV7-2 and TRBJ1-1; D might be TRBD1 (5 bases). CDR1 SGHTA and CDR2 FQGNSA come from the germline V gene. There are 12 residues in the CDR3. Between the trimmed V and J ends, which lost 7 bases and 3 bases, there was a span of 9 bases. The chain's CDR3 is CASKGADTEAFF. The CDR3 nucleotides read TGTGCCAGCAAAGGGGCGGACACTGAAGCTTTCTTT.

This clonotype was seen repeatedly, ten times or more. The rearrangement joins TRBV7-2 to TRBJ2-1, with D unclear. Per germline, CDR1 SGHTA and CDR2 FQGNSA. Between the trimmed V and J ends, which lost 5 bases and 8 bases, there was a span of 13 bases. This CDR3 region has 13 residues. The chain's CDR3 is CASSPWLLDEQFF. The CDR3 nucleotides read TGTGCCAGCAGCCCGTGGCTCCTGGATGAGCAGTTCTTC.

This clonotype appeared once. The rearrangement uses TRBV6-5 and TRBJ2-6, with 8 bases aligning to TRBD1. This CDR3 has 16 amino acids. The germline V gene has CDR1 MNHEY and CDR2 SVGAGI. After removal of 10 bases from V and 0 bases from J, the junction contained 8 bases not matched to a gene. The CDR3 DNA is TGTGCCAACCTAGGGACAGGTTGCTCTGGGGCCAACGTCCTGACTTTC. It translates to CANLGTGCSGANVLTF.

The chain has TRBV5-4 and TRBJ1-2, with unresolved D. Per germline, CDR1 SGHNT and CDR2 YYREEE (reference sequence). The CDR3 is 16 amino acids. V was shortened by 4 bases and J by 3 bases, with 19 bases between the two germline ends. The CDR3 sequence: CASSEPGSRLDYGYTF. Here the CDR3 DNA reads TGTGCCAGCAGCGAACCAGGTAGTAGATTGGACTATGGCTACACCTTC.

The chain joins TRBV12-3 or TRBV12-4 to TRBJ2-3; D not resolved. V was trimmed by 5 bases and J by 6 bases, leaving 12 bases between them. CDR3 size: 13 residues. The CDR3 loop reads CASSHQDEDTQYF. The CDR3 DNA is TGTGCCAGCAGTCACCAGGACGAGGATACGCAGTATTTT.

This clonotype was recorded a few times. This chain links TRBV7-9 with TRBJ2-1, with D perhaps assigned TRBD1 or TRBD2 (5 bases each). CDR3 length equals 16 residues. With 5 bases removed from V and 2 bases from J, the gap between germline ends came to 16 bases. Per the germline V gene, CDR1 is SEHNR and CDR2 is FQNEAQ (reference sequence). CDR3 coding DNA: TGTGCCAGCAGCCACCGGGACGCTATACCCTACAATGAGCAGTTCTTC. As protein: CASSHRDAIPYNEQFF.

This chain links TRBV25-1 with TRBJ2-5, with D hard to call. The CDR3 is 12 amino acids. V gave up 4 bases and J gave up 3 bases, with 6 bases separating them. Germline V gene sequence: CDR1 MGHDK, CDR2 SYGVNS. This CDR3 is CASSGGKETQYF. In nucleotides, the CDR3 is TGTGCCAGCAGTGGAGGAAAAGAGACCCAGTACTTC.

V and J are TRBV6-6 and TRBJ2-3; 9 bases match TRBD1. Trimming at V came to 2 bases and at J to 4 bases, leaving 10 bases not matched to a gene. The germline gives CDR1 MNHNY, CDR2 SVGAGI (reference sequence). The CDR3 loop spans 17 amino acids. CDR3 DNA sequence: TGTGCCAGCAGTTACCCCCAGACAGGGGGTAGCTCAGATACGCAGTATTTT. Protein sequence: CASSYPQTGGSSDTQYF.